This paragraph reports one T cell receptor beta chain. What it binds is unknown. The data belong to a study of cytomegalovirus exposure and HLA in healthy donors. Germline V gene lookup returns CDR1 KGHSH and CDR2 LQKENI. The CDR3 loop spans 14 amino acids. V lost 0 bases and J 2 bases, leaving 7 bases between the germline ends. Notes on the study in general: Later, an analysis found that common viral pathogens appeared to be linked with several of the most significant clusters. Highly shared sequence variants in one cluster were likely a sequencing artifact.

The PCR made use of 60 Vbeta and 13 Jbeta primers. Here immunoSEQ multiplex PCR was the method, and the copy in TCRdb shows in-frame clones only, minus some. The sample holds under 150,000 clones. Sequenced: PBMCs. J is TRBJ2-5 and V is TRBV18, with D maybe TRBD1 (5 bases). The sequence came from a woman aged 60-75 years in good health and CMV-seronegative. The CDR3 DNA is TGTGCCAGCTCACCACCGACAGTACAAGAGACCCAGTACTTC. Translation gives CASSPPTVQETQYF.